Given below is one TCR beta chain in context. Its antigen is currently unknown. The data stem from a study of siplizumab effects on memory and regulatory T cells. The CDR3 has 15 residues. The V gene end was trimmed by 10 bases and the J gene end by 3 bases; junction bases not matched to a gene: 12. Germline CDR1 and CDR2: MDHEN and SYDVKM. Method: immunoSEQ multiplex PCR; TCRdb's copy keeps in-frame clones and lacks some. The sample includes about 100,000 clones, 85% to 95% of them seen just once. Study-level points and caveats: About 75-97% of proliferating CD4+ or CD8+ clones had no assignable naive or memory phenotype. Naive T cells, seemingly more diverse than memory cells, seemed major alloresponse contributors. Proliferating siplizumab-culture Tregs lacked confirmation of suppressive function. With siplizumab, Treg-derived clones averaged roughly 62% of mappable alloreactive CD4+ clones, versus approximately 29% in controls.

The rearrangement joins TRBV28 to TRBJ2-5, with TRBD1 matching 9 bases. The TCR was taken from a human donor in good health. The specimen was non-Treg CD4+ T cells sorted from blood. The CDR3 sequence: CATRQGGVWEETQYF. CDR3 DNA: TGTGCCACCAGACAGGGGGGGGTATGGGAAGAGACCCAGTACTTC.